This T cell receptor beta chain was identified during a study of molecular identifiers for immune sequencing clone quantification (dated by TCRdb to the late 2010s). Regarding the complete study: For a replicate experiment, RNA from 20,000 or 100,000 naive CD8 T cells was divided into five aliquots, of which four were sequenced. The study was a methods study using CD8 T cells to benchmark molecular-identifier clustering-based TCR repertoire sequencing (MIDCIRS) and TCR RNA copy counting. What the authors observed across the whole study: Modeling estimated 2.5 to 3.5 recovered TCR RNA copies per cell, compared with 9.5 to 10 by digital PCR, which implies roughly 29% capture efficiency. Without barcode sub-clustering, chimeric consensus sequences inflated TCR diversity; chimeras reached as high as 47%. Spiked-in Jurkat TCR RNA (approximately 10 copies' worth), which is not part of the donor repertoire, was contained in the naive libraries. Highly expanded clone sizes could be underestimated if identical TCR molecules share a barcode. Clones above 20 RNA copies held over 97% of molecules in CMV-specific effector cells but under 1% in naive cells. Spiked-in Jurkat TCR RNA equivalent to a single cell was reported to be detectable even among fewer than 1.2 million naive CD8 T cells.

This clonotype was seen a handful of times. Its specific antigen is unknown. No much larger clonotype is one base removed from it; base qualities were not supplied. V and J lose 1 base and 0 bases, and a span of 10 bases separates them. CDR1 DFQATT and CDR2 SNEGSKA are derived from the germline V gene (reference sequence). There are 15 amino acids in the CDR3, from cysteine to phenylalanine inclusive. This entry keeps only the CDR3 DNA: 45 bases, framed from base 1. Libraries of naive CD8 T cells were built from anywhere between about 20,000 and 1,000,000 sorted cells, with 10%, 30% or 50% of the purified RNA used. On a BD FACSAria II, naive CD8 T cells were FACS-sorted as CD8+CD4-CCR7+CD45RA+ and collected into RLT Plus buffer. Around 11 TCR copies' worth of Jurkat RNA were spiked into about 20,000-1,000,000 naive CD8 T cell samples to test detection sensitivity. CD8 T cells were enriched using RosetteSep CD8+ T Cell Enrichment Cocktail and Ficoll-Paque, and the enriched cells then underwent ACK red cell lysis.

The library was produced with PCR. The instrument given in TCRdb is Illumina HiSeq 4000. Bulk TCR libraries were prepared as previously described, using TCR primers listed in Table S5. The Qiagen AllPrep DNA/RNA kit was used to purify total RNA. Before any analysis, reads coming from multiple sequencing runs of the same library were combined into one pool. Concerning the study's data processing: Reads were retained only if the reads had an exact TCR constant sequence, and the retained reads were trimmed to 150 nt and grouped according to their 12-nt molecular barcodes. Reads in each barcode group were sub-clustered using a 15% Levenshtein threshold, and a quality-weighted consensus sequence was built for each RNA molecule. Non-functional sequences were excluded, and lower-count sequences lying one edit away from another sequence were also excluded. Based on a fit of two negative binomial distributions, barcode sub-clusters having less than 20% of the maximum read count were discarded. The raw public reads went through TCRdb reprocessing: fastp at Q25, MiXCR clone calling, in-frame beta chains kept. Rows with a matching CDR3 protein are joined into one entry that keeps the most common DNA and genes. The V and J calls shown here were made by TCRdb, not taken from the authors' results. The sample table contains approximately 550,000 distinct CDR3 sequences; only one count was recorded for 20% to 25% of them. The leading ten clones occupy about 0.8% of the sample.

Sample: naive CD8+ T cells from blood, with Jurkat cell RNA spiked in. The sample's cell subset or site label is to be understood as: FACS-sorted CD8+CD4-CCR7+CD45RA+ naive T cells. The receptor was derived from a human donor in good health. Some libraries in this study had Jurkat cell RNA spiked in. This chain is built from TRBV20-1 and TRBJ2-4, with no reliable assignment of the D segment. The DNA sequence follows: TGCAGTGCTAGAGGAAGAGAGCTAGCCAAAAACATTCAGTACTTC. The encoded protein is CSARGRELAKNIQYF.